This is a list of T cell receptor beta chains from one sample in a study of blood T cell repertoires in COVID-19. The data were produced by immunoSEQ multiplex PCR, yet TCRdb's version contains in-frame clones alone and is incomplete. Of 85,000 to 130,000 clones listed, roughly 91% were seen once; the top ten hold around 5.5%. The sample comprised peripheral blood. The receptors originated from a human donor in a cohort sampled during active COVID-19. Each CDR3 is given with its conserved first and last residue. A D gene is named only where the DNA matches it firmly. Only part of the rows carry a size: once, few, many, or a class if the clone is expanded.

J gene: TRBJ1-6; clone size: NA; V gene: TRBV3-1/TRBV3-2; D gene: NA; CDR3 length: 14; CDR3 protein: CASRITGRDSPLHF; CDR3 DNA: TGTGCCAGCAGGATCACAGGGAGAGATTCACCCCTCCACTTT
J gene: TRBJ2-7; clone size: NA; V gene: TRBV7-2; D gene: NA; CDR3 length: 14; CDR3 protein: CASSFFRGSYEQYF; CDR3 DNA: TGTGCCAGCAGCTTTTTCCGGGGCTCCTACGAGCAGTACTTC
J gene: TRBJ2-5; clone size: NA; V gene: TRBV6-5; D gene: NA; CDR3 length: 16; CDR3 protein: CASSSWGARTKETQYF; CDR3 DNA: TGTGCCAGCAGTTCCTGGGGCGCCCGTACTAAAGAGACCCAGTACTTC
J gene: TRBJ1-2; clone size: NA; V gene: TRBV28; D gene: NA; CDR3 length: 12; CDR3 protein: CASSSRLGGYTF; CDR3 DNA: TGTGCCAGCAGTTCTCGACTAGGCGGCTACACCTTC
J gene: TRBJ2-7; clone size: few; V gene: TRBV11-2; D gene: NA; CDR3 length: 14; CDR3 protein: CASSFRDKTYEQYF; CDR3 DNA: TGTGCCAGCAGCTTCCGGGACAAAACCTACGAGCAGTACTTC
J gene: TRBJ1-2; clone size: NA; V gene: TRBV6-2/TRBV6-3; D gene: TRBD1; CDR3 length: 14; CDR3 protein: CASSGTAANYGYTF; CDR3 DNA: TGTGCCAGCAGCGGGACAGCTGCTAACTATGGCTACACCTTC
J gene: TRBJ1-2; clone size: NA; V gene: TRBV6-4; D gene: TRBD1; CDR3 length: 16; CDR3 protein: CASSDYQQGERYGYTF; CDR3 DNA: TGTGCCAGCAGTGACTATCAACAGGGGGAACGCTATGGCTACACCTTC
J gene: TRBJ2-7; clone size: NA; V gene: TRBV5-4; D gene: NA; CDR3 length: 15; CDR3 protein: CASSLDPPSPYEQYF; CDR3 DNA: TGTGCCAGCAGCTTGGACCCGCCAAGCCCCTACGAGCAGTACTTC
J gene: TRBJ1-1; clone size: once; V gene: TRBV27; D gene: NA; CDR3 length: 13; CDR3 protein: CASSWEGWTEAFF; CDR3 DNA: TGTGCCAGCAGCTGGGAGGGCTGGACTGAAGCTTTCTTT
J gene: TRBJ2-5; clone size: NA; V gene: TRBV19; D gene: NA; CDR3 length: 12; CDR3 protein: CASRGSGETQYF; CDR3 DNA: TGTGCCAGTAGGGGATCGGGGGAGACCCAGTACTTC
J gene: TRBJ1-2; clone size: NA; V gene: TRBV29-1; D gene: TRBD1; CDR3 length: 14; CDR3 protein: CSVLDRQGARGYTF; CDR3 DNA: TGCAGCGTTTTAGATCGACAGGGGGCGAGAGGCTACACCTTC
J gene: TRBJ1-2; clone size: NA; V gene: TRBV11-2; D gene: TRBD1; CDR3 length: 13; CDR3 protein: CASSLGQSYGYTF; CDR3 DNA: TGTGCCAGCAGCTTGGGACAGAGCTATGGCTACACCTTC
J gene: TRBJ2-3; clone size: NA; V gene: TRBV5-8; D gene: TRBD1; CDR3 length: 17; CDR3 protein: CASSHLTGGGGTDTQYF; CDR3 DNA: TGTGCCAGCAGCCACCTGACAGGGGGCGGAGGCACAGATACGCAGTATTTT
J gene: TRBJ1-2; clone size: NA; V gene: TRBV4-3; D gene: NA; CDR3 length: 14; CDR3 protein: CASSQDFGVYGYTF; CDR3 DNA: TGCGCCAGCAGCCAAGATTTCGGAGTGTATGGCTACACCTTC
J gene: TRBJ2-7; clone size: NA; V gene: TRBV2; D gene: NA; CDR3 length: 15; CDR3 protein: CATRKLGEVLYEQYF; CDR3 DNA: TGTGCCACAAGAAAGCTGGGAGAAGTCCTCTACGAGCAGTACTTC
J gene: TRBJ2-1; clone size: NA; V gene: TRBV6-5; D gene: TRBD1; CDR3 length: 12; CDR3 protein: CASSRQGYEQFF; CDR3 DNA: TGTGCCAGCAGTCGACAGGGCTATGAGCAGTTCTTC
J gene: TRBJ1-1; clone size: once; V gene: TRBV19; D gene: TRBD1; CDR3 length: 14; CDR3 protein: CASSEGARNTEAFF; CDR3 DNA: TGTGCCAGTAGTGAGGGGGCACGGAACACTGAAGCTTTCTTT
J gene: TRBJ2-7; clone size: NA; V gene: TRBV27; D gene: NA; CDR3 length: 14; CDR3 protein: CASSLGTLRGEQYF; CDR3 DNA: TGTGCCAGCAGTTTGGGGACTCTCCGGGGTGAGCAGTACTTC
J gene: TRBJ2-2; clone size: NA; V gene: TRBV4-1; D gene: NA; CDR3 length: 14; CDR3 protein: CASSQDSRVTVLFF; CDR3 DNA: TGCGCCAGCAGCCAAGATTCCCGAGTAACGGTGCTGTTTTTT
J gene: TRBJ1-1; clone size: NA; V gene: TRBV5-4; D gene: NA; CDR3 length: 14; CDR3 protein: CASSEDSWNTEAFF; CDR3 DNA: TGTGCCAGCAGCGAGGACAGCTGGAACACTGAAGCTTTCTTT
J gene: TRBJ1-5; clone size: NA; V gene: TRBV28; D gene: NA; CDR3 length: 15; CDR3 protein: CASSIQGLGNQPQHF; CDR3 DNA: TGTGCCAGCAGTATACAGGGTCTGGGCAATCAGCCCCAGCATTTT
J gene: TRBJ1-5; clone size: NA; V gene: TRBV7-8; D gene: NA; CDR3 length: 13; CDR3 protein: CASRHRTEGPQHF; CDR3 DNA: TGTGCCAGCAGACACCGGACCGAGGGGCCCCAGCATTTT
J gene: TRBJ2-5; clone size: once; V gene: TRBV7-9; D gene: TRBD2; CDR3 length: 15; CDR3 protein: CASSLGLAGEETQYF; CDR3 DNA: TGTGCCAGCAGCTTAGGCCTAGCGGGAGAAGAGACCCAGTACTTC
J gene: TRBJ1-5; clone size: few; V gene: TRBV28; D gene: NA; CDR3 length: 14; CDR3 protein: CASSLGGSNQPQHF; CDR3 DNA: TGTGCCAGCAGTTTAGGAGGTAGCAATCAGCCCCAGCATTTT
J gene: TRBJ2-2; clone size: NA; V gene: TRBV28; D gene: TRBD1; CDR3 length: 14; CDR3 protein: CATTIWTGNGELFF; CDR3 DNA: TGTGCCACGACCATATGGACAGGGAACGGGGAGCTGTTTTTT
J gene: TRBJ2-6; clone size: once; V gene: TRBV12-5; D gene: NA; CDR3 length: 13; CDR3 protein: CASVSSGANVLTF; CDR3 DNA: TGTGCTAGTGTCAGTTCGGGGGCCAACGTCCTGACTTTC
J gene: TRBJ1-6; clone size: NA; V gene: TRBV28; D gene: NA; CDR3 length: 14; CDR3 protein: CASSFGPYNSPLHF; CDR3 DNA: TGTGCCAGCAGTTTCGGTCCCTATAATTCACCCCTCCACTTT
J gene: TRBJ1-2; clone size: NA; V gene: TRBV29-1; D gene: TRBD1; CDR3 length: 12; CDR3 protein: CSALGQGYGYTF; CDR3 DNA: TGCAGCGCTCTTGGACAGGGCTATGGCTACACCTTC
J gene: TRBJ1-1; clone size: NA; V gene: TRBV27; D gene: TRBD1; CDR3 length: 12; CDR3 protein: CASNAGGTEAFF; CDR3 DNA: TGTGCCAGCAACGCAGGGGGCACTGAAGCTTTCTTT
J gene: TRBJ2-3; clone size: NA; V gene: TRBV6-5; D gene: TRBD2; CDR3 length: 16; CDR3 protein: CASSSRLAGDRDTQYF; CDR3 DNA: TGTGCCAGCAGTTCCCGACTAGCGGGAGATCGGGATACGCAGTATTTT
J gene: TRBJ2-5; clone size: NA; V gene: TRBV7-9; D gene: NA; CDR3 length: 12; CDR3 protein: CASSLSDQTQYF; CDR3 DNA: TGTGCCAGCAGCCTTAGCGATCAGACCCAGTACTTC
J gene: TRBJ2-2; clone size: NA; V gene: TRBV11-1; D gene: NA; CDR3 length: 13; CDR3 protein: CASRNLFTGELFF; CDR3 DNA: TGTGCCAGCAGGAATCTATTCACCGGGGAGCTGTTTTTT
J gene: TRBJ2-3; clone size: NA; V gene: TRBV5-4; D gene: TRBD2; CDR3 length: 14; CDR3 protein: CASSLTSGADTQYF; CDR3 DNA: TGTGCCAGCAGCTTGACTAGCGGGGCAGATACGCAGTATTTT
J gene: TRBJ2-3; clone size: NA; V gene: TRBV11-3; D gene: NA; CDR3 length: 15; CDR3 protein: CASSPFRGSTDTQYF; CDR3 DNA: TGTGCCAGCAGCCCTTTTAGGGGTAGCACAGATACGCAGTATTTT
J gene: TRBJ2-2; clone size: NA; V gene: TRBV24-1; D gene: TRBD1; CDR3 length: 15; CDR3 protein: CATSERTGGFGELFF; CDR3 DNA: TGTGCCACCAGTGAGCGGACAGGGGGCTTCGGGGAGCTGTTTTTT
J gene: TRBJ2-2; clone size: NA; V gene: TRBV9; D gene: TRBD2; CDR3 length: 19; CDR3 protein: CASSPRLAGGPGDTGELFF; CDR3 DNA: TGTGCCAGCAGCCCCCGGCTAGCGGGAGGGCCAGGGGACACCGGGGAGCTGTTTTTT
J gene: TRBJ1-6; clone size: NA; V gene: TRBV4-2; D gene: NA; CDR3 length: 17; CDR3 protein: CASSQDGDRSYNSPLHF; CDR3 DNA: TGTGCCAGCAGCCAAGATGGCGACAGATCGTATAATTCACCCCTCCACTTT
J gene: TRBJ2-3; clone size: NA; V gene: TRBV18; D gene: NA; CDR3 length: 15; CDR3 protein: CASSPSPTGTDTQYF; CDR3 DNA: TGTGCCAGCTCACCTTCTCCGACAGGCACAGATACGCAGTATTTT
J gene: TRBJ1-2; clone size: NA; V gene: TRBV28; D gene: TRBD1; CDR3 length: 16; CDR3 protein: CASSLFSGQGAGGYTF; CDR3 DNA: TGTGCCAGCAGTTTATTCTCGGGACAGGGGGCTGGTGGCTACACCTTC
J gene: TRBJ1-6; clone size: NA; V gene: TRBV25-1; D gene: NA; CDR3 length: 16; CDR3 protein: CASSDHSKGLVSPLHF; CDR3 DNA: TGTGCCAGCAGTGACCACAGTAAAGGACTGGTGTCACCCCTCCACTTT
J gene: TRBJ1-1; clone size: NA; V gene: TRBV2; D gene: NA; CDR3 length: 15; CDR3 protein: CASSVVDRGNTEAFF; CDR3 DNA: TGTGCCAGCAGTGTGGTTGATAGGGGTAACACTGAAGCTTTCTTT